Listed below are T cell receptor beta chains from one sample, sequenced in a study of T cell responses to AZD1222 COVID-19 vaccine. The protocol was immunoSEQ multiplex PCR, while the TCRdb copy is restricted to in-frame clones and leaves out a portion. This sample has tens of thousands of clones, with 85% found just once. The sequences come from peripheral blood, collected on day 0 of AZD1222 vaccination. The origin of the receptors is an adult in good health. CDR3s include the opening cysteine and the closing phenylalanine or tryptophan. A D gene is named only where the DNA matches it firmly. Clone sizes are given selectively: once, few, many, or a class where the clone is expanded.

abundance: .
v_gene: TRBV6-5
j_gene: TRBJ1-2
d_gene: .
CDR3nt: TGTGCCAGCAGGGACTCGGGACGGAACTATGGCTACACCTTC
CDR3aa: CASRDSGRNYGYTF

abundance: .
v_gene: TRBV6-5
j_gene: TRBJ1-1
d_gene: .
CDR3nt: TGTGCCACCACGGGGGGGAGAGTAGCTTTCTTT
CDR3aa: CATTGGRVAFF

abundance: once
v_gene: TRBV25-1
j_gene: TRBJ1-1
d_gene: TRBD1
CDR3nt: TGTGCCAGTCTATCAGGGGGGCAGTTTTTCAGTGAAGCTTTCTTT
CDR3aa: CASLSGGQFFSEAFF

abundance: .
v_gene: TRBV5-1
j_gene: TRBJ2-2
d_gene: .
CDR3nt: TGCGCCAGCATGGCTGGGGCGGGCACCGGGGAGCTGTTTTTT
CDR3aa: CASMAGAGTGELFF

abundance: .
v_gene: TRBV11-3
j_gene: TRBJ2-3
d_gene: .
CDR3nt: TGTGCCAGCAGCTTAAAACGGGGGCCGACAGATACGCAGTATTTT
CDR3aa: CASSLKRGPTDTQYF

abundance: .
v_gene: TRBV29-1
j_gene: TRBJ2-3
d_gene: TRBD2
CDR3nt: TGCAGCGTTGCGGGGGGTTGGACAGATACGCAGTATTTT
CDR3aa: CSVAGGWTDTQYF

abundance: .
v_gene: TRBV7-3
j_gene: TRBJ2-2
d_gene: .
CDR3nt: TGTGCCAGCAGCTTTGGATTAAACACCGGGGAGCTGTTTTTT
CDR3aa: CASSFGLNTGELFF

abundance: .
v_gene: TRBV2
j_gene: TRBJ2-7
d_gene: .
CDR3nt: TGTGCCAGCAGACAGGGTTCATCCTACGAGCAGTACTTC
CDR3aa: CASRQGSSYEQYF

abundance: .
v_gene: TRBV15
j_gene: TRBJ1-3
d_gene: .
CDR3nt: TGTGCCACCAGCACTAGGTCGGGAGGGTCTGGAAACACCATATATTTT
CDR3aa: CATSTRSGGSGNTIYF

abundance: .
v_gene: TRBV6-5
j_gene: TRBJ1-2
d_gene: TRBD1
CDR3nt: TGTGCCAGCAGTTACTCAGACAGGGCCGGCTACACCTTC
CDR3aa: CASSYSDRAGYTF

abundance: .
v_gene: TRBV7-8
j_gene: TRBJ2-5
d_gene: .
CDR3nt: TGTGCCAGCAGCTCCTACAGTAGGGGGTCGCAAGAGACCCAGTACTTC
CDR3aa: CASSSYSRGSQETQYF

abundance: .
v_gene: TRBV29-1
j_gene: TRBJ1-1
d_gene: .
CDR3nt: TGCAGCGTTGAAGGACACTTAAACACTGAAGCTTTCTTT
CDR3aa: CSVEGHLNTEAFF

abundance: .
v_gene: TRBV3-1/TRBV3-2
j_gene: TRBJ2-6
d_gene: TRBD1
CDR3nt: TGTGCCAGCAGCCTGCAGACAGGGGGCCCCCCTGGGGCCAACGTCCTGACTTTC
CDR3aa: CASSLQTGGPPGANVLTF

abundance: .
v_gene: TRBV19
j_gene: TRBJ1-2
d_gene: .
CDR3nt: TGTGCCAGTACCATGAGGCCAGGACAGTCTAACTATGGCTACACCTTC
CDR3aa: CASTMRPGQSNYGYTF

abundance: once
v_gene: TRBV25-1
j_gene: TRBJ2-2
d_gene: TRBD1
CDR3nt: TGTGCCAGCACCACCACAGGACAGGGAGGAACCGGGGAGCTGTTTTTT
CDR3aa: CASTTTGQGGTGELFF

abundance: .
v_gene: TRBV9
j_gene: TRBJ1-2
d_gene: TRBD1
CDR3nt: TGTGCCAGCAGCGTAGCACGGCAGGGGGCTGATGGCTACACCTTC
CDR3aa: CASSVARQGADGYTF

abundance: .
v_gene: TRBV19
j_gene: TRBJ2-6
d_gene: .
CDR3nt: TGTGCCAGTAGTATGCTGTCCGGGGCCAACGTCCTGACTTTC
CDR3aa: CASSMLSGANVLTF